This T cell receptor beta chain was obtained from a study of human T cells and chemical hapten exposure (dated by TCRdb to the early 2020s). Study-level background: For sensitization, 2% DPC in acetone was applied to a 2 cm by 2 cm area of upper inner arm skin. This study followed changes in the peripheral blood TCR repertoire in vivo during primary and secondary sensitization of alopecia patients to the hapten diphenylcyclopropenone (DPC). The patient cohort, mostly female, included alopecia areata with under or over 50% scalp involvement, alopecia totalis and alopecia universalis. Roughly 30 alopecia patients gave blood for TCR sequencing at one to four time points (pre-sensitization, 2, 6 and 24 weeks). Libraries were pooled for sequencing, and per-sample TCR yields varied mainly because of small differences in library volumes within the pool. Patient blood was sampled pre-sensitization (week 0) and at 2, 6 and about 24 weeks after DPC sensitization. Weekly therapeutic DPC doses were additionally applied to the scalp of patients throughout the roughly 22-week study period. Patch testing on the upper back used Finn chambers containing 0.01% DPC, with scoring done after 6 days according to International Contact Dermatitis Research Group standards.

The protocol used for the library was RACE. Sequencing was carried out with a NextSeq 500. During library preparation, unique molecular identifiers were attached to individual cDNA molecules so that TCRs could be counted quantitatively and reproducibly. Each blood RNA sample was used to sequence both TCR alpha and TCR beta chains. Per the original workflow: A median of about 100,000 TCRs per sample was observed, with a range of about 23,224 to 750,000. The Decombinator software suite was used to annotate V, J and CDR3 in the TCR reads. For the PS versus PT1 abundance plots, all samples were subsampled to the same number of TCRs (28,000). TCRs were defined as expanded if absent before sensitization and observed at least eight times at the 2-week time point. In TCRdb, the public reads were trimmed at Q25 with fastp and aligned with MiXCR, with productive beta chains retained. Every entry covers one CDR3 protein and lists the most common genes and DNA from its rows. The V and J calls shown here were made by TCRdb, not taken from the authors' results. This sample gives 200,000 to 300,000 distinct CDR3 sequences in total; approximately 8.6% of them show up just once. The ten largest clones capture approximately 2.3% of the sample.

In this sample, this clonotype turned up many times. This clone's antigen is unknown. The sample holds no much larger clone one base away, and base qualities are not on file. The trim is 0 bases for V and 6 bases for J, with a gap of 15 bases between the germline ends. Reading from cysteine to phenylalanine, the CDR3 counts 15 amino acids. The read is trimmed to its CDR3 DNA, 45 bases read in frame from base 1. CDR1 and CDR2 (DFQATT, SNEGSKA) derive from the germline V gene (reference sequence). In light of the paper, this sample's time point label describes: pre-sensitization, week 0. The treatment or condition label for this specimen denotes: therapeutic diphenylcyclopropenone sensitization with weekly scalp DPC. At every patch-test visit, the blood draw took place before the patch test was put on. Eligible patients were aged 18 to 70, diagnosed with alopecia, deemed suitable for DPC therapy, and excluded if pregnant. Total RNA was isolated from unfractionated whole blood collected in Tempus Blood RNA tubes.

The paper as a whole reports these results and caveats: The number of PT1 expanded TCRs positively correlated with patch test score, significant at thresholds 8, 16 and 32 but not 4. After repeated subsampling, the strength of the expansion versus patch-test correlation and the threshold at which it became significant changed. Because every patient had alopecia, a presumed autoimmune disease, the patients' immune response might differ from that of healthy individuals. The number of TCRs above 1 in 1000 frequency did not change with DPC sensitization; there was no evidence of global repertoire structure alterations. Compared with pre-sensitization or healthy control sets, expanded TCRs formed significantly more large CDR3 similarity clusters, which is consistent with antigen-driven responses.

This chain joins TRBV20-1 to TRBJ2-1; no D gene call is confident. The clonotype was recovered from a woman between 40 and 55 years old with alopecia areata. Some clones in this sample may be carry-over from other donors' samples. The material sequenced was whole blood, taken in connection with sensitization to the hapten diphenylcyclopropenone (DPC). CDR3 protein: CSARDWTDWPNEQFF. The nucleotide sequence reads TGCAGTGCTAGAGATTGGACGGATTGGCCCAATGAGCAGTTCTTC.